This TCR beta chain was recovered during a study of CD8 T cells in Susac syndrome. At the level of the study: Among the Susac syndrome patients sequenced, six had active disease and 8 or 9 were in remission.

The CDR3 is 14 amino acids. CDR1 and CDR2 (germline): SGHAT, FQNNGV. Trimming took off 3 bases at V and 1 base at J, with 9 bases between the two ends. After extraction with the RNeasy kit, roughly 0.45 to 1 ug of the RNA was reverse transcribed using random hexamers. The CDR3 of TCR beta was amplified by immunoSEQ multiplex PCR across 54 Vbeta and 13 Jbeta. MiXCR, run by TCRdb on the immunoSEQ multiplex PCR reads, gives a single entry per CDR3 protein. The profile shows roughly 89,000 distinct CDR3 sequences, roughly 95% of them singletons. TEMRA cells were enriched by FACS, and CD4+ and CD8+ T cells were negatively isolated.

The sample taken for sequencing was CD8+ T cells from PBMCs. The sequence was obtained from a human donor with Susac syndrome. The chain carries TRBV11-2 and TRBJ1-1, with D tentatively TRBD1 (5 bases). In DNA, the CDR3 is TGTGCCAGCAGCTTTGTAACAGGGAACACTGAAGCTTTCTTT. Protein: CASSFVTGNTEAFF. Full variable domain (outside the CDR3, taken from reference TRBV11-2 and TRBJ1-1): EAGVAQSPRYKIIEKRQSVAFWCNPISGHATLYWYQQILGQGPKLLIQFQNNGVVDDSQLPKDRFSAERLKGVDSTLKIQPAKLEDSAVYLCASSFVTGNTEAFFGQGTRLTVV.